This T cell receptor beta chain was obtained from a study of T cell changes during pregnancy in multiple sclerosis. Only in-frame clones appear in the TCRdb table, and some are missing; sequencing was by immunoSEQ multiplex PCR. Among 35,000 to 45,000 clones, more than 90% were seen once, and the ten largest hold under 2%. The CDR3 contains 13 residues. Germline lookup yields CDR1 SEHNR and CDR2 FQNEAQ (reference sequence). Trimming took 3 bases from V and 5 from J; bases not matched to a gene: 3. This receptor was taken from a female donor in good health, enrolled as a control in a pregnancy study. This chain uses TRBV7-9 with TRBJ1-2, with 7 nucleotides matching TRBD1. The specimen was CD4+ T cells from peripheral blood mononuclear cells, collected after pregnancy. The CDR3 DNA reads as TGTGCCAGCAGCTTGGGACAGCAATATGGCTACACCTTC. Its protein is CASSLGQQYGYTF.